Below are 5 T cell receptor beta chains sequenced from a single sample in a study of regulatory T cells in long-lasting Graves disease. Sequencing libraries for TCR beta were prepared with iRepertoire HTBI primers and Arm-PCR of CDR3 regions. TCRdb passed the multiplex PCR reads through MiXCR, listing each CDR3 protein once. The repertoire includes fewer than 650,000 distinct CDR3 sequences, roughly 15% of them detected once, and around a sixth sits in the top ten. Time point meaning: newly diagnosed GD, antithyroid drugs for less than 3 months. Making the TCR library involved RNA that had been extracted from PBMCs. These data were also filed under a second study, of T cells in Graves' hyperthyroidism and ophthalmopathy.

The sequencing here drew on peripheral blood mononuclear cells (PBMCs), taken at new diagnosis, from a patient treated with antithyroid drugs. The receptors come from a woman in her twenties or thirties with Graves disease.

The table lists this clonotype with many counts. The rearrangement uses TRBV11-2 and TRBJ2-5; D might be TRBD1 (6 bases). The germline gives CDR1 SGHAT, CDR2 FQNNGV. The V end was cut by 1 base, the J end by 3 bases, with 9 bases between. The CDR3 consists of 14 residues. CDR3 coding DNA: TGTGCCAGCAGCTTAGTAGGGACAAAAGAGACCCAGTACTTC. Its translation is CASSLVGTKETQYF.

To note about this clonotype: A much more abundant neighbour one base away suggests this may be a read error. This chain links TRBV11-2 with TRBJ2-1, with 9 bases aligning to TRBD2. Germline CDR1 and CDR2: SGHAT and FQNNGV. The CDR3 length is 17 residues. The CDR3 sequence is CAGSLRRLAANSGEQFF. DNA of the CDR3: TGTGCCGGCAGCTTAAGGAGACTAGCGGCAAATTCGGGTGAGCAGTTCTTC.

As for this clonotype: This may arise from a read error, as a much more abundant clone is one base away. The rearrangement links TRBV6-1 to TRBJ2-5, with 9 positions matching TRBD2. This CDR3 spans 13 amino acids. CDR1 is MNHNS and CDR2 is SASEGT in the germline V gene. Here the CDR3 reads CVTQTSGQETQYF. The CDR3 DNA sequence: TGTGTCACCCAGACTAGCGGCCAAGAGACCCAGTACTTC.

This clonotype came up many times. The chain couples TRBV28 to TRBJ1-2; D is uncertain. Trimming took 2 bases from V and 7 from J, leaving 11 bases between them. In germline, CDR1 is MDHEN, CDR2 SYDVKM. The CDR3 is 13 residues long. The CDR3 protein is CASSLGRNVGYTF. CDR3 in DNA: TGTGCCAGCAGTTTAGGTAGGAACGTTGGCTACACCTTC.

Only a few counts were recorded for this clonotype. Being one base from a much bigger clone, this may be a read error. The rearrangement links TRBV28 to TRBJ1-2; D is perhaps TRBD1 (5 bases). V was cut by 11 bases and J by 1 base, with 20 bases left in between. CDR1 MDHEN and CDR2 SYDVKM come from the germline V gene. There are 15 residues in the CDR3. The CDR3 region is CAACGWGVNNYGYTF. As DNA, the CDR3 is TGTGCCGCCTGCGGCTGGGGGGTCAATAACTATGGCTACACCTTC.